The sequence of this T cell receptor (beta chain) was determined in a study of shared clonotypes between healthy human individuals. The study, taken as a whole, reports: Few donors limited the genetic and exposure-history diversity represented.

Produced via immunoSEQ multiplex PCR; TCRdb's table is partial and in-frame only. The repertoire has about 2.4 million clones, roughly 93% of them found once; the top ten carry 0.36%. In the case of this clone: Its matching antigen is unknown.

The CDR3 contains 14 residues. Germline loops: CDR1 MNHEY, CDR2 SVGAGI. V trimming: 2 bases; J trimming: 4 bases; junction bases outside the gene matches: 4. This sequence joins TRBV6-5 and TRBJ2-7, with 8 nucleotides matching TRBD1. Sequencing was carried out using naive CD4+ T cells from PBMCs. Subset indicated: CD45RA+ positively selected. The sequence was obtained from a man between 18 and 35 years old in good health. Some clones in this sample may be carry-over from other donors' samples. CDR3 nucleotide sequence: TGTGCCAGCAGTTACGGGACAGGACAATACGAGCAGTACTTC. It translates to CASSYGTGQYEQYF.